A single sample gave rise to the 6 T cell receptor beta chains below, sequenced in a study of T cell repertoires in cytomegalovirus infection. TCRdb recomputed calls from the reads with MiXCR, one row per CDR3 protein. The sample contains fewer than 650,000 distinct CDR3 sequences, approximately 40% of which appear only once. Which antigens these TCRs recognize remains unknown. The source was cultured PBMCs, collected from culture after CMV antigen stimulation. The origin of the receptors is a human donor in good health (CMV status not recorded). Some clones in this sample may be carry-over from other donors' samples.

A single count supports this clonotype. CDR3 in amino acids: CASSYFSSRYEQYF. The CDR3 DNA reads as TGTGCCAGCAGTTACTTTTCCAGTAGATACGAGCAGTACTTC. The rearrangement links TRBV6-5 to TRBJ2-7, with no clear D. The CDR3 spans 14 residues. V was clipped by 1 base and J by 4 bases, with 11 bases between them. Looked up from germline, CDR1 is MNHEY and CDR2 is SVGAGI.

In DNA form, the CDR3 reads TGTGCCAGCAGCTCTCAACTAGCTGGCGAGCAGTACTTC. It translates to CASSSQLAGEQYF. The chain couples TRBV7-4 to TRBJ2-7; the D gene is possibly TRBD2 (6 bases). This CDR3 has 13 residues. CDR1 and CDR2 (germline): SGHVT, SQSDAQ. V was trimmed by 4 bases and J by 6 bases, leaving 13 bases between them.

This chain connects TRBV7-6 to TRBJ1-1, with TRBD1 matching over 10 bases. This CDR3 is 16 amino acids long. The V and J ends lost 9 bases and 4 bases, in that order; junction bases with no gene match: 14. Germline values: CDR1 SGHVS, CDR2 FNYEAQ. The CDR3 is CASTPRDRGPFTEAFF. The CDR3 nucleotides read TGTGCCAGTACCCCGCGGGACAGGGGACCCTTCACTGAAGCTTTCTTT.

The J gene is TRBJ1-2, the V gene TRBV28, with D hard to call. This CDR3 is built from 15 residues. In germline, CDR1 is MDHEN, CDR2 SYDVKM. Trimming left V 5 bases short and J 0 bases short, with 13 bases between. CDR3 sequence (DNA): TGTGCCAGCAGTCCCTGGACGACCCCTAACTATGGCTACACCTTC. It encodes CASSPWTTPNYGYTF.

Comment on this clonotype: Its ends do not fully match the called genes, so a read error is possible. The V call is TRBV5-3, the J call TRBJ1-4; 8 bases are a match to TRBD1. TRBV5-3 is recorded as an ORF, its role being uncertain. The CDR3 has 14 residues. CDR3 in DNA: TGTGCCAGCAGCTTGACAGGGGTGCTCGAAAAACTGTTTTTT. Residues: CASSLTGVLEKLFF.

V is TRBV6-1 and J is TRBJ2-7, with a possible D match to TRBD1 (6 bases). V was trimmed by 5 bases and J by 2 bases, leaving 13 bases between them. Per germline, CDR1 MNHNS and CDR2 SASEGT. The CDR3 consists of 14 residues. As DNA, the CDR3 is TGTGCCAGCAGTCCTACAGGGTCCCCCTACGAGCAGTACTTC. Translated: CASSPTGSPYEQYF.